The present T cell receptor beta chain was sequenced within a study of blood T cell repertoires in COVID-19. The V gene's germline CDR1 is ENHRY and CDR2 SYGVKD. Trimming took off 8 bases at V and 2 bases at J, with 10 bases between the two ends. CDR3 size: 13 residues. Assay used: immunoSEQ multiplex PCR; TCRdb lists only in-frame clones, some missing. This repertoire shows 250,000 to 350,000 clones, roughly 90% found once; its top ten account for about 2%. The chain recombines TRBV10-3 with TRBJ2-1; D call uncertain. Sequencing was performed on peripheral blood. The TCR was taken from a man aged 18-30 years with active or convalescent COVID-19. CDR3 DNA sequence: TGTGCCATCCGTCTGTCGGCCTACAATGAGCAGTTCTTC. It codes for CAIRLSAYNEQFF.